The 27 T cell receptor beta chains below come from one sample, sequenced in a study of cytomegalovirus exposure and HLA in healthy donors. The assay was immunoSEQ multiplex PCR, and TCRdb's table has in-frame clones only and misses some. The profile shows 300,000 to 400,000 clones, roughly 85% of them singletons. Sequenced sample: PBMCs. Receptor source: a woman aged 18-29 years in good health and CMV-seronegative.

The chain employs TRBV27 and TRBJ2-7, with a weak D call TRBD2 (6 bases). CDR3 length: 12 amino acids. V was trimmed by 6 bases and J by 6 bases, leaving 12 bases between them. CDR1 and CDR2 from the germline V gene are MNHEY and SMNVEV (reference sequence). CDR3 amino acids: CASRRWGGEQYF. DNA of the CDR3: TGTGCCAGCAGGCGCTGGGGAGGCGAGCAGTACTTC.

The chain combines TRBV5-1 with TRBJ1-4, with TRBD1 identical over 8 bases. J was trimmed by 5 bases and V by 0 bases; bases with no gene match: 3. This CDR3 has 15 amino acids. CDR1 is SGHRS and CDR2 is YFSETQ in the germline V gene. The CDR3 sequence is CASSLDGQGNEKLFF. The CDR3 DNA is TGCGCCAGCAGCTTGGATGGACAGGGAAATGAAAAACTGTTTTTT.

The chain combines TRBV5-8 with TRBJ2-7; 9 nucleotides align to TRBD1. The CDR3 loop spans 14 amino acids. CDR1 is SGHTS and CDR2 is YDEGEE in the germline V gene. V lost 5 bases, J lost 7 bases, and 10 bases stayed unmatched. CDR3: CASSFRDRVDEQYF. The DNA of the CDR3 is TGTGCCAGCAGTTTCCGGGACAGGGTGGATGAGCAGTACTTC.

The J gene is TRBJ2-1, the V gene TRBV10-2; tentatively, D is TRBD2 (5 bases). V lost 6 bases to trimming and J lost 1 base, with 13 bases between them. Germline V gene data show CDR1 as WSHSY and CDR2 as SAAADI. There are 15 residues in the CDR3. The CDR3 region has the DNA TGCGCCAGCAGCAATTATGGGAGTTCCTACAATGAGCAGTTCTTC. Amino acids: CASSNYGSSYNEQFF.

This clone was seen only once. The chain has TRBV6-1 and TRBJ2-7; 7 bases line up with TRBD1. Per the germline V gene, CDR1 is MNHNS and CDR2 is SASEGT. There are 12 residues in the CDR3. Trimming at V came to 4 bases and at J to 3 bases, leaving 0 bases not matched to a gene. The CDR3 is CASSAGGYEQYF. The CDR3 nucleotides read TGTGCCAGCAGTGCAGGGGGCTACGAGCAGTACTTC.

V usage is TRBV5-4 and J usage is TRBJ1-1; TRBD1 aligns across 7 bases. CDR3 length: 15 amino acids. The J segment lost 2 bases and the V segment lost 4 bases, leaving 8 bases of the junction unmatched. Looked up from germline, CDR1 is SGHNT and CDR2 is YYREEE (reference sequence). CDR3 loop: CASSPTGKGNTEAFF. CDR3 DNA sequence: TGTGCCAGCAGCCCGACAGGGAAGGGCAACACTGAAGCTTTCTTT.

The chain carries TRBV27 and TRBJ1-5, with D possibly TRBD1 on 6 matching bases. The CDR3 contains 15 residues. Germline V CDR1 and CDR2: MNHEY, SMNVEV (reference sequence). Trimming stripped 4 bases from V and 1 base from J, with 11 bases between. The CDR3 coding sequence is TGTGCCAGCAGTTCTTCAGGGGCGAGCAATCAGCCCCAGCATTTT. As protein: CASSSSGASNQPQHF.

This chain links TRBV9 with TRBJ1-1, with unresolved D. The V gene lost 0 bases and the J gene lost 1 base, with 7 bases spanning the gap. Germline loops: CDR1 SGDLS, CDR2 YYNGEE. CDR3 length: 14 amino acids. The CDR3 reads CASSVEAQNTEAFF. DNA for the CDR3: TGTGCCAGCAGCGTAGAAGCCCAGAACACTGAAGCTTTCTTT.

The chain joins TRBV6-5 to TRBJ1-3; maybe TRBD1 (5 bases). V was clipped by 6 bases and J by 2 bases, with 5 bases between them. This CDR3 region has 12 residues. Germline values: CDR1 MNHEY, CDR2 SVGAGI. The CDR3 region is CASRTAGNTIYF. The CDR3, as DNA: TGTGCCAGCAGGACAGCTGGAAACACCATATATTTT.

The J gene is TRBJ2-5, the V gene TRBV2; D is ambiguous. CDR1 is SNHLY and CDR2 is FYNNEI in the germline V gene. Trimming took off 5 bases at V and 4 bases at J, with 14 bases between the two ends. The CDR3 sequence is 14 residues long. CDR3 DNA sequence: TGTGCCAGCAGTTTGAGGCCCGCCGGAGAGACCCAGTACTTC. Translation: CASSLRPAGETQYF.

The rearrangement joins TRBV9 to TRBJ1-3; D is uncertain. Germline CDR1 and CDR2: SGDLS and YYNGEE. The V gene lost 0 bases and the J gene lost 4 bases, with 11 bases spanning the gap. The length of the CDR3 is 15 residues. This chain's CDR3 is CASSVGAGKGNTIYF. CDR3 nucleotides: TGTGCCAGCAGCGTAGGGGCAGGCAAAGGAAACACCATATATTTT.

The chain couples TRBV27 to TRBJ1-1; D possibly corresponds to TRBD1 (6 bases). The CDR3 is made up of 14 amino acids. Germline V gives CDR1 MNHEY, CDR2 SMNVEV (reference sequence). Trimming took 8 bases from V and 0 from J, leaving 13 bases between them. CDR3 sequence (DNA): TGTGCCAGCCGTCGGGGGGCCCTGAACACTGAAGCTTTCTTT. This sequence encodes CASRRGALNTEAFF.

The CDR3 DNA reads as TGTGCCAGCAGCTTTATGACAGGGGTTAACACCGGGGAGCTGTTTTTT. This gives the protein CASSFMTGVNTGELFF. The chain has TRBV5-4 and TRBJ2-2; 8 nucleotides line up with TRBD1. CDR3 length: 16 amino acids. Germline V gene lookup returns CDR1 SGHNT and CDR2 YYREEE (reference sequence). J gave up 2 bases and V 2 bases, and 5 bases lay outside the gene matches. The full variable domain, its missing parts supplied by reference TRBV5-4 and TRBJ2-2, is ETGVTQSPTHLIKTRGQQVTLRCSSQSGHNTVSWYQQALGQGPQFIFQYYREEENGRGNFPPRFSGLQFPNYSSELNVNALELDDSALYLCASSFMTGVNTGELFFGEGSRLTVL.

This rearrangement joins TRBV7-6 to TRBJ2-2; the match to TRBD2 covers 8 bases. Germline V CDR1 and CDR2: SGHVS, FNYEAQ. J was trimmed by 6 bases and V by 9 bases; bases with no gene match: 6. CDR3 length: 13 amino acids. The CDR3 DNA follows: TGTGCCAGTCAGACGGGGGGGGCCGGGGAGCTGTTTTTT. It codes for CASQTGGAGELFF.

This clone has more than one count but fewer than ten. The rearrangement joins TRBV7-9 to TRBJ2-2; no definite D call. The V and J ends lost 2 bases and 0 bases respectively, with 7 bases between them. Germline V CDR1 and CDR2: SEHNR, FQNEAQ (reference sequence). The CDR3 is 15 amino acids. The CDR3 sequence is CASSLLSPNTGELFF. CDR3 nucleotide sequence: TGTGCCAGCAGCTTACTCTCCCCGAACACCGGGGAGCTGTTTTTT.

The chain has TRBV5-1 and TRBJ2-1; possible D gene TRBD1, 6 bases. V lost 6 bases to trimming and J lost 2 bases, with 15 bases between them. The CDR3 runs 15 residues. Germline CDR1 and CDR2: SGHRS and YFSETQ. In DNA, the CDR3 is TGCGCCAGCACCGATAGAGACAGGCCCTACAATGAGCAGTTCTTC. This gives the protein CASTDRDRPYNEQFF. Looking up the rest from reference TRBV5-1 and TRBJ2-1 gives the full variable domain: KAGVTQTPRYLIKTRGQQVTLSCSPISGHRSVSWYQQTPGQGLQFLFEYFSETQRNKGNFPGRFSGRQFSNSRSEMNVSTLELGDSALYLCASTDRDRPYNEQFFGPGTRLTVL.

CDR3 nucleotides: TGTGCCAGCAGTCTGCGGGGCTACGAGCAGTACTTC. Amino acids: CASSLRGYEQYF. The chain has TRBV13 and TRBJ2-7, with a possible D match to TRBD2 (6 bases). CDR3 length equals 12 residues. The germline CDR1 and CDR2 sequences are PRHDT and FYEKMQ (reference sequence). V shed 6 bases and J shed 3 bases, with 9 bases lying between them.

Remarks on this clone: In the same sample, other DNA sequences code for this CDR3. The chain uses TRBV11-2 and TRBJ2-7, with 10 nucleotides matching TRBD2. From germline, CDR1 is SGHAT and CDR2 FQNNGV. There are 14 residues in the CDR3. Trimming removed 1 base from V and 3 bases from J; junction bases left unmatched: 0. Here the CDR3 DNA reads TGTGCCAGCAGCTTAGCTAGCGGGAGCTACGAGCAGTACTTC. Amino acid sequence: CASSLASGSYEQYF.

The chain couples TRBV7-9 to TRBJ2-5, with D tentatively TRBD2 (5 bases). The V end lost 2 bases, the J end lost 0 bases, and 7 bases lay between the germline ends. The length of the CDR3 is 14 residues. Germline CDR1 and CDR2: SEHNR and FQNEAQ (reference sequence). In nucleotides, the CDR3 is TGTGCCAGCAGCTTAACGAGGGACCAAGAGACCCAGTACTTC. This translates into CASSLTRDQETQYF.

The chain combines TRBV6-5 with TRBJ1-1, with 10 bases aligning to TRBD1. The CDR3 consists of 14 residues. V shed 2 bases and J 6 bases; nucleotides not matched to a gene: 3. The germline V gene encodes CDR1 MNHEY and CDR2 SVGAGI. CDR3 sequence reads: CASSYGTGAAEAFF. CDR3 nucleotides: TGTGCCAGCAGTTACGGGACAGGGGCGGCTGAAGCTTTCTTT.

The genes are TRBV28 and TRBJ2-1; TRBD1 aligns across 9 bases. The V and J ends lost 7 bases and 1 base, in that order; junction bases with no gene match: 8. Germline V gives CDR1 MDHEN, CDR2 SYDVKM. The CDR3 has 16 residues. The CDR3 sequence: CASTPWTGVSYNEQFF. Written as DNA, the CDR3 is TGTGCCAGCACACCCTGGACAGGGGTGTCCTACAATGAGCAGTTCTTC.

The chain recombines TRBV30 with TRBJ1-5; D possibly corresponds to TRBD1 (5 bases). The CDR3 length is 14 residues. The germline V gene has CDR1 GTSNPN and CDR2 SVGIG (reference sequence). Trimming pared 2 bases from V and 3 bases from J, leaving 11 bases between. CDR3 DNA: TGTGCCTGGAGTTTAGACAGCAACAATCAGCCCCAGCATTTT. It is translated as CAWSLDSNNQPQHF.

The chain combines TRBV27 with TRBJ2-1; a possible D gene is TRBD2 (6 bases). The V end was cut by 7 bases, the J end by 4 bases, with 14 bases between. This CDR3 spans 14 amino acids. Germline assignment: CDR1 MNHEY and CDR2 SMNVEV (reference sequence). The CDR3 DNA follows: TGTGCCAGCAAGGAGGGACTCCCGTACAATGAGCAGTTCTTC. Translated, it gives CASKEGLPYNEQFF.

This CDR3 reads CASSPGGRGNEQYF. DNA for the CDR3: TGCGCCAGCAGCCCCGGGGGGAGGGGGAACGAGCAGTACTTC. V and J are TRBV5-1 and TRBJ2-7, with D perhaps TRBD2 (7 bases). Between the trimmed V and J ends, which lost 4 bases and 5 bases, there was a span of 16 bases. The CDR3 extends over 14 amino acids. Per the germline V gene, CDR1 is SGHRS and CDR2 is YFSETQ.

The V gene is TRBV2, the J gene TRBJ1-2; no clear D gene. In germline, CDR1 is SNHLY, CDR2 FYNNEI. This CDR3 is built from 14 residues. The V end was cut by 6 bases, the J end by 4 bases, with 15 bases between. The CDR3 sequence is CASRGDGGAYGYTF. The CDR3 coding sequence is TGTGCCAGCAGGGGTGATGGTGGAGCCTATGGCTACACCTTC.

This clone came up once. V and J are TRBV27 and TRBJ1-3; 7 bases map to TRBD1. Germline values: CDR1 MNHEY, CDR2 SMNVEV (reference sequence). The CDR3 length is 12 residues. V trimming: 8 bases; J trimming: 3 bases; junction bases outside the gene matches: 1. CDR3 sequence: CASQGVGNTIYF. The CDR3 nucleotides read TGTGCCAGCCAGGGGGTTGGAAACACCATATATTTT.

The V call is TRBV14, the J call TRBJ1-2, with D possibly matching TRBD1 (6 bases). The CDR3 has 16 amino acids. The V and J ends lost 2 bases and 4 bases respectively, with 17 bases between them. In germline, CDR1 is SGHDN, CDR2 FVKESK. The CDR3 reads CASSQTGSALSYGYTF. CDR3 nucleotide sequence: TGTGCCAGCAGCCAAACAGGGTCAGCCCTCAGCTATGGCTACACCTTC. The full variable domain, rest sourced from reference TRBV14 and TRBJ1-2, is EAGVTQFPSHSVIEKGQTVTLRCDPISGHDNLYWYRRVMGKEIKFLLHFVKESKQDESGMPNNRFLAERTGGTYSTLKVQPAELEDSGVYFCASSQTGSALSYGYTFGSGTRLTVV.